This T cell receptor (beta chain) was captured by sequencing in a study of blood T cell repertoires in COVID-19. Generated by immunoSEQ multiplex PCR, the TCRdb table keeps only in-frame clones and is missing some. The data show roughly 29,000 clones, approximately 83% seen once. Germline CDR1 reads GTSNPN; CDR2 reads SVGIG (reference sequence). This CDR3 is 13 amino acids long. V lost 0 bases and J 2 bases, leaving 5 bases between the germline ends. The J gene is TRBJ1-3, the V gene TRBV30, with unresolved D. The source of this sequence is a woman of 80 years or more with COVID-19, enrolled during active disease. The sequenced material came from peripheral blood. CDR3 DNA sequence: TGTGCCTGGAGTGTACAACCTGGAAACACCATATATTTT. Its protein is CAWSVQPGNTIYF.